These 7 T cell receptor beta chains share one sample of origin, sequenced in a study of cytomegalovirus exposure and HLA in healthy donors. Libraries were prepared by immunoSEQ multiplex PCR; TCRdb keeps only in-frame clonotypes and omits some of them. In the table there are over 85,000 clones, approximately 88% of which are singletons. Sequenced: PBMCs. The origin of the receptors is a woman aged 18-35 years in good health and CMV-seropositive.

V is TRBV6-1 and J is TRBJ2-7; 7 bases map to TRBD1. Germline trimming cut 6 bases from V and 3 bases from J; bases unmatched to any gene: 5. This CDR3 comprises 13 residues. Germline CDR1 reads MNHNS; CDR2 reads SASEGT. The CDR3 sequence is CASRAGTDYEQYF. In nucleotides, the CDR3 is TGTGCCAGCAGGGCCGGGACAGACTACGAGCAGTACTTC.

The chain carries TRBV11-2 and TRBJ1-2; possibly TRBD1 for D (5 bases). V was cut by 5 bases and J by 4 bases, with 11 bases left in between. Germline V lookup: CDR1 SGHAT, CDR2 FQNNGV. This CDR3 is built from 13 residues. The CDR3 reads CASSPHQGYGYTF. The CDR3 DNA reads as TGTGCCAGCAGCCCCCACCAGGGCTATGGCTACACCTTC.

The CDR3: CASNTGQGGETQYF. The CDR3 DNA reads as TGTGCCAGCAACACCGGACAGGGGGGGGAGACCCAGTACTTC. The chain carries TRBV11-2 and TRBJ2-5, with 10 bases aligning to TRBD1. The V and J ends lost 7 bases and 5 bases, in that order; junction bases with no gene match: 7. Germline V CDR1 and CDR2: SGHAT, FQNNGV. CDR3 length: 14 residues.

The chain couples TRBV6-1 to TRBJ2-3, with D perhaps TRBD2 (6 bases). CDR3 size: 15 residues. The germline V gene encodes CDR1 MNHNS and CDR2 SASEGT. V lost 10 bases, J lost 0 bases, and 17 bases lay in between. CDR3 bases: TGTGCCATACTCCGGGCGGGGTCTAGCACAGATACGCAGTATTTT. It is translated as CAILRAGSSTDTQYF.

This chain joins TRBV14 and TRBJ2-6; 7 bases are a match to TRBD1. V shed 0 bases, J shed 2 bases, and the junction held 7 bases outside the gene matches. CDR3 length: 18 residues. Germline CDR1 SGHDN, CDR2 FVKESK. The CDR3 loop is CASSQDGTANPGANVLTF. The DNA for the CDR3 is TGTGCCAGCAGCCAAGACGGGACAGCTAACCCTGGGGCCAACGTCCTGACTTTC. Together with reference TRBV14 and TRBJ2-6, the CDR3 gives the full variable domain: EAGVTQFPSHSVIEKGQTVTLRCDPISGHDNLYWYRRVMGKEIKFLLHFVKESKQDESGMPNNRFLAERTGGTYSTLKVQPAELEDSGVYFCASSQDGTANPGANVLTFGAGSRLTVL.

The chain uses TRBV9 and TRBJ2-3, with D possibly matching TRBD2 (8 bases). This CDR3 contains 17 residues. V lost 2 bases to trimming and J lost 7 bases, with 23 bases between them. Germline V gene sequence: CDR1 SGDLS, CDR2 YYNGEE. The CDR3 DNA is TGTGCCAGCAGCGTCGAAGGGGGCGGGGGGCCGTTCTATACGCAGTATTTT. Residues: CASSVEGGGGPFYTQYF. The full variable domain, in which reference TRBV9 and TRBJ2-3 provide the parts outside the CDR3, is DSGVTQTPKHLITATGQRVTLRCSPRSGDLSVYWYQQSLDQGLQFLIQYYNGEERAKGNILERFSAQQFPDLHSELNLSSLELGDSALYFCASSVEGGGGPFYTQYFGPGTRLTVL.

This chain joins TRBV14 and TRBJ2-7; TRBD1 matches at 10 bases. Unmatched junction bases numbered 3, after V lost 2 bases and J lost 2 bases. Germline V gene data show CDR1 as SGHDN and CDR2 as FVKESK. The CDR3 is 15 residues long. The CDR3, as DNA: TGTGCCAGCAGCCAATCCGGACAGGGGGCCTACGAGCAGTACTTC. The encoded protein is CASSQSGQGAYEQYF. The full variable domain, completed using reference TRBV14 and TRBJ2-7, is EAGVTQFPSHSVIEKGQTVTLRCDPISGHDNLYWYRRVMGKEIKFLLHFVKESKQDESGMPNNRFLAERTGGTYSTLKVQPAELEDSGVYFCASSQSGQGAYEQYFGPGTRLTVT.